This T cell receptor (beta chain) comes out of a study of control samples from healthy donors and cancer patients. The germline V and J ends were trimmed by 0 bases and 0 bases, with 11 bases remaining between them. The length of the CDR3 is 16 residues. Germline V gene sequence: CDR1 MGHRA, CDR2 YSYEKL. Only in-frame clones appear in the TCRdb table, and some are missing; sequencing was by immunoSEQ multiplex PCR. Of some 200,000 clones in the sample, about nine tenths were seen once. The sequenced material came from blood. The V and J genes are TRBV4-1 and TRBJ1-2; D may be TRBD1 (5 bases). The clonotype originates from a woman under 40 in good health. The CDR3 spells CASSQDTDNTNYGYTF. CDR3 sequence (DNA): TGCGCCAGCAGCCAAGATACGGACAACACTAACTATGGCTACACCTTC.